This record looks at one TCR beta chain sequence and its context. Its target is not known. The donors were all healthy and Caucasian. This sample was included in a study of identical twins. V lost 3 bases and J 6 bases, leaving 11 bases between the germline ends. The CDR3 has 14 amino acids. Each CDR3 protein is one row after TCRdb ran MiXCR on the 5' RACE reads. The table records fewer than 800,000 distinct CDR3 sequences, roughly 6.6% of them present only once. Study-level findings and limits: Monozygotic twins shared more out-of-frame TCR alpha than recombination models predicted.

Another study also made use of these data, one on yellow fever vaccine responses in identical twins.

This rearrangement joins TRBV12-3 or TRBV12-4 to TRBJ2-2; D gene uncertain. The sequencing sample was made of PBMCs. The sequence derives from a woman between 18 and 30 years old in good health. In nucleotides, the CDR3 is TGTGCCAGCAGTTTGGCCCATCCGGCCGGGGAGCTGTTTTTT. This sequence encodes CASSLAHPAGELFF.